The clone carrying this T cell receptor (beta chain) was observed a few times. Its antigen is still unknown. Germline V gives CDR1 MNHNS, CDR2 SASEGT. V gave up 3 bases and J gave up 1 base, with 12 bases separating them. The CDR3 runs 15 residues. The data were obtained in a study of T-cell memory formation after mild COVID-19. Study-wide context: For the most part, TCR clusters were specific to one donor.

5'RACE with constant-segment primers built TCRalpha and TCRbeta cDNA libraries with UMIs. TCRdb used MiXCR to reprocess the 5' RACE reads, holding one entry per CDR3 protein. The sample holds 550,000 to 600,000 distinct CDR3 sequences, roughly 17% seen once. Findings and limits, study-wide: Second-wave clones reaching peak frequency on day 37 lacked confirmed SARS-CoV-2 specificity. Some clones that responded turned up in pre-infection memory, which suggests that cross-reactive memory joined in.

The chain uses TRBV6-1 and TRBJ1-2, with D perhaps TRBD1 (6 bases). The sample taken for sequencing was PBMCs or a T cell subset sorted from them (not recorded which). This TCR derives from an adult woman who had mild COVID-19 (a few samples of this study predate the infection). Cell type and time point are not known. CDR3 loop: CASSDAGARNYGYTF. The DNA of the CDR3 is TGTGCCAGCAGTGACGCGGGGGCGCGTAACTATGGCTACACCTTC.